Each of the 12 T cell receptor beta chains below was sequenced from the same sample in a study of spatial heterogeneity in lung cancer. The time point: sample taken at primary tumor resection. General study findings and limits: Counts of expanded intratumoral alpha and beta TCRs tracked tumor mutation counts.

TCRdb itself ran the 5' RACE reads through MiXCR, one entry per CDR3 protein. The sample lists roughly 9,800 distinct CDR3 sequences, roughly 50% occurring once. What these receptors recognize is not known. Source: lung tumor tissue, taken at surgery. The receptors stem from a female donor with early-stage non-small cell lung cancer.

As regards this clonotype: This beta chain was picked up by a library intended for alpha chains and is off target, so its count carries little meaning. This sequence joins TRBV10-3 and TRBJ2-7, with 10 nucleotides matching TRBD2. Germline V CDR1 and CDR2: ENHRY, SYGVKD. The CDR3 extends over 13 amino acids. The ends lost 5 bases at V and 4 bases at J; junction bases unmatched: 2. CDR3 nucleotides: TGTGCCATCAGTAGCGGGGGGGCTTACGAGCAGTACTTC. Translation gives CAISSGGAYEQYF.

On this clonotype itself: For a library built for alpha chains, this beta chain is a stray read; little rests on its size. The rearrangement joins TRBV4-3 to TRBJ2-2; 9 bases fit TRBD1. J lost 5 bases, V lost 4 bases, and 14 bases had no gene match. There are 18 residues in the CDR3. Germline V gives CDR1 LGHNA, CDR2 YSLEER. The DNA for the CDR3 is TGCGCCAGCAGCCCCGCCGGGGTGGGGACAGGGTATACCGGGGAGCTGTTTTTT. Residues: CASSPAGVGTGYTGELFF.

About this clonotype itself: The library was designed around alpha chains, so this beta chain is a stray read whose abundance carries little weight. V gene TRBV3-1 combines with J gene TRBJ2-3; no definite D call. Trimming removed 5 bases at V and 2 bases at J, with 17 bases between. The germline V gene encodes CDR1 LGHDT and CDR2 YNNKEL (reference sequence). The CDR3 is made up of 16 amino acids. CDR3 nucleotide sequence: TGTGCCAGCAGCACAAACGCGGCTATAGACACAGATACGCAGTATTTT. Translated, it gives CASSTNAAIDTDTQYF.

A remark on this clonotype: With the library built for alpha chains, this beta chain is off target and its frequency is not meaningful. The CDR3 loop is CASSLKSEGGETQYF. CDR3 nucleotides: TGTGCCAGCAGCTTGAAAAGCGAGGGCGGGGAGACCCAGTACTTC. The gene calls are TRBV7-2 and TRBJ2-5, with D possibly matching TRBD2 (5 bases). CDR1 and CDR2 from the germline V gene are SGHTA and FQGNSA. CDR3 length: 15 amino acids. Trimming left V 3 bases short and J 5 bases short, with 16 bases between. Variable domain in full (rest from reference TRBV7-2 and TRBJ2-5): GAGVSQSPSNKVTEKGKDVELRCDPISGHTALYWYRQSLGQGLEFLIYFQGNSAPDKSGLPSDRFSAERTGGSVSTLTIQRTQQEDSAVYLCASSLKSEGGETQYFGPGTRLLVL.

About this clonotype: This beta chain is an off-target read within a library intended for alpha chains, so its frequency means little. The CDR3 spells CAWSQKLNTEAFF. Here the CDR3 DNA reads TGTGCCTGGAGTCAAAAATTGAACACTGAAGCTTTCTTT. V and J are TRBV30 and TRBJ1-1, with D hard to call. With 2 bases removed from V and 0 bases from J, the gap between germline ends came to 7 bases. This CDR3 contains 13 residues. Germline lookup yields CDR1 GTSNPN and CDR2 SVGIG (reference sequence).

By share, this clonotype ranks as medium-sized (0.01 to 0.1%). This beta chain is an unintended read in a library built for alpha chains; its size means little. This chain connects TRBV6-5 to TRBJ1-5; the D is unclear. V lost 6 bases and J 6 bases, leaving 12 bases between the germline ends. The CDR3 runs 13 residues. Germline CDR1 reads MNHEY; CDR2 reads SVGAGI. Here the CDR3 DNA reads TGTGCCAGCAGAGGAGGCTTGGGTCAGCCCCAGCATTTT. This gives the protein CASRGGLGQPQHF.

This clonotype is medium-sized (0.01 to 0.1%). This beta chain is an off-target read within a library intended for alpha chains, so its frequency means little. J is TRBJ1-2 and V is TRBV28, with D possibly being TRBD1 (6 bases). CDR1 and CDR2 from the germline V gene are MDHEN and SYDVKM. The CDR3 has 18 residues. Between the trimmed V and J ends, which lost 1 base and 0 bases, there was a span of 18 bases. CDR3 loop: CASSLLRDRSSANYGYTF. The CDR3 DNA sequence: TGTGCCAGCAGTTTATTACGTGACAGGTCGTCAGCTAACTATGGCTACACCTTC.

Of note for this clonotype: Since the library was made to target alpha chains, this beta chain is a stray read and its abundance is not meaningful. V and J are TRBV5-6 and TRBJ2-5; D is perhaps TRBD1 or TRBD2 (5 bases each). The CDR3 is 15 amino acids. Looked up from germline, CDR1 is SGHDT and CDR2 is YYEEEE. V was clipped by 7 bases and J by 3 bases, with 19 bases between them. This CDR3 reads CASVKFRGIEETQYF. CDR3 sequence (DNA): TGTGCCAGCGTAAAATTCCGGGGCATAGAAGAGACCCAGTACTTC.

There are a few counts of this clonotype. This beta chain came through as a stray read in a library set up for alpha chains, and its size says little. The chain combines TRBV12-3 or TRBV12-4 with TRBJ2-3; TRBD2 matches 7 bases. Trimming took 3 bases from V and 0 from J; bases not matched to a gene: 6. The CDR3 has 16 residues. This CDR3 is CASSLTGGSSTDTQYF. The CDR3 nucleotides are TGTGCCAGCAGTTTGACGGGGGGTTCTAGCACAGATACGCAGTATTTT.

A few counts support this clonotype. This beta chain is off target for a library built for alpha chains, so its abundance means little. The chain carries TRBV9 and TRBJ1-1, with D unresolved. The CDR3 is 16 amino acids. V gave up 3 bases and J gave up 5 bases, with 20 bases separating them. Germline values: CDR1 SGDLS, CDR2 YYNGEE. The CDR3 sequence: CASSASPGGLGTEAFF. CDR3 nucleotide sequence: TGTGCCAGCAGCGCTTCCCCCGGCGGGTTGGGGACTGAAGCTTTCTTT.

On this clonotype itself: The size of this beta chain means little, since it is a stray read in a library made for alpha chains. The chain has TRBV6-2 or TRBV6-3 and TRBJ2-4; the match to TRBD1 covers 7 bases. The CDR3 is made up of 12 amino acids. CDR1 is MNHEY, CDR2 SVGEGT, per germline. Germline trimming cut 4 bases from V and 16 bases from J; bases unmatched to any gene: 10. CDR3 loop: CASSSSPDRRYF. CDR3 sequence (DNA): TGTGCCAGCAGTTCTAGCCCGGACAGGCGTTACTTC.

Points on this clonotype: This beta chain lies outside the target of a library built for alpha chains; its clone size means little. V usage is TRBV9 and J usage is TRBJ2-5, with 7 bases matching TRBD2. Germline V gene lookup returns CDR1 SGDLS and CDR2 YYNGEE. V was pared by 0 bases and J by 2 bases, with 7 bases of the junction left unmatched. This CDR3 is 16 amino acids long. The CDR3 here is CASSVGSPAGQETQYF. The CDR3 DNA is TGTGCCAGCAGCGTAGGGAGTCCAGCGGGGCAAGAGACCCAGTACTTC.